The clone carrying this T cell receptor (beta chain) was recorded a few times. Antigen specificity is unknown. The CDR3 is 15 amino acids. The germline V gene encodes CDR1 LNHDA and CDR2 SQIVND (reference sequence). V lost 5 bases and J 1 base, leaving 11 bases between the germline ends. CD4+ T cells from unexposed donors were obtained before the COVID-19 pandemic (2011-2018). CD4+ T cells were isolated from the cells after around eleven days of culture. The assay was immunoSEQ multiplex PCR, and TCRdb's table has in-frame clones only and misses some. The sample has about 26,000 clones; around three quarters are singletons. This sample stems from a study of CD4 T cells in relation to SARS-CoV-2 and coronaviruses. About the study: TCR beta CDR3s were sequenced after approximately 11-day antigen culture of PBMCs.

This receptor was identified in a human donor in good health. Specimen: CD4+ T cells from PBMCs, cultured in vitro. The chain joins TRBV19 to TRBJ2-2; D not certain. The CDR3 loop is CASSLNGVNTGELFF. As DNA, the CDR3 is TGTGCCAGTAGTCTCAACGGAGTGAACACCGGGGAGCTGTTTTTT.